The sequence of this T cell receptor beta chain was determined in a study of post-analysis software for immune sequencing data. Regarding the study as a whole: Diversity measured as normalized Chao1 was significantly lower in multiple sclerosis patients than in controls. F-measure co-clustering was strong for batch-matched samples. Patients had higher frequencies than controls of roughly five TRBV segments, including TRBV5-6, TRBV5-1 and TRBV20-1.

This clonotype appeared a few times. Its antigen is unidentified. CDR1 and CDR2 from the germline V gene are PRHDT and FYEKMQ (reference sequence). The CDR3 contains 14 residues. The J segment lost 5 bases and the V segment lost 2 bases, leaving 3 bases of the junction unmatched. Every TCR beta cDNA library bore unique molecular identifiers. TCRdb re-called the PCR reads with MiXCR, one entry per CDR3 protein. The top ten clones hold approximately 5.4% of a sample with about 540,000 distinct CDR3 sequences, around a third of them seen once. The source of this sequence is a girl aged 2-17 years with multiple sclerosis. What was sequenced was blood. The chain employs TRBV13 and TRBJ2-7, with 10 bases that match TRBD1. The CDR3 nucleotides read TGTGCCAGCAGCTTAAGACAGGGGGCGGACGAGCAGTACTTC. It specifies CASSLRQGADEQYF.